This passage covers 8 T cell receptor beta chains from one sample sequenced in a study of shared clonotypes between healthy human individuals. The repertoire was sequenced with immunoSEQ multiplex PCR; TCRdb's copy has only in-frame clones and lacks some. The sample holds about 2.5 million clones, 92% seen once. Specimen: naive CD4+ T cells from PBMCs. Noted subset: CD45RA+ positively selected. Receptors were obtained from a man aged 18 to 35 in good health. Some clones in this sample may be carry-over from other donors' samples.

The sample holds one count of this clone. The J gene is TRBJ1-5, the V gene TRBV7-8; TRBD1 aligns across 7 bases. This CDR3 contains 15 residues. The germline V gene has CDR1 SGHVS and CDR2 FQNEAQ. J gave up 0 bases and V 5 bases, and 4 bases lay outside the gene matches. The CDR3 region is CASSGGQFSNQPQHF. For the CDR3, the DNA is TGTGCCAGCAGCGGGGGACAGTTTAGCAATCAGCCCCAGCATTTT.

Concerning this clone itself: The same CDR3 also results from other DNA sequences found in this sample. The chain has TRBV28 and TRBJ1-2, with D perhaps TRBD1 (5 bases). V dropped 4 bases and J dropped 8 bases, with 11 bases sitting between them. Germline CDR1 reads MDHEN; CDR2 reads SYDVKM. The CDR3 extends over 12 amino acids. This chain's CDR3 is CASSSSGGGYTF. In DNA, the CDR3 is TGTGCCAGCAGTTCATCCGGGGGGGGCTACACCTTC.

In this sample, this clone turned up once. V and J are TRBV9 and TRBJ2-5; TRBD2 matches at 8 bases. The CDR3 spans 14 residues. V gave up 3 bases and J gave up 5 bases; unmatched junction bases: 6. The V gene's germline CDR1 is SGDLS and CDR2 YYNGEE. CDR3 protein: CASSEGLAGETQYF. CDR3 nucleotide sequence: TGTGCCAGCAGCGAAGGACTAGCAGGGGAGACCCAGTACTTC.

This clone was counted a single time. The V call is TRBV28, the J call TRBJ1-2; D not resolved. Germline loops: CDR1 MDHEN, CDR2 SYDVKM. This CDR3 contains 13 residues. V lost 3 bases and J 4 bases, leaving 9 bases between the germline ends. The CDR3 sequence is CASSLWTVYGYTF. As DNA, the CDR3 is TGTGCCAGCAGTTTGTGGACCGTCTATGGCTACACCTTC.

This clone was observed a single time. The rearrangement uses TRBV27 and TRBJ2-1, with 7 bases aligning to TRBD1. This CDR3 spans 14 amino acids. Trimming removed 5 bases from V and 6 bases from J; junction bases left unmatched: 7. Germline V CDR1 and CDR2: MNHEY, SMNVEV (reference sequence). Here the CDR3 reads CASSPPRQGNEQFF. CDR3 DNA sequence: TGTGCCAGCAGTCCGCCCAGACAGGGCAATGAGCAGTTCTTC.

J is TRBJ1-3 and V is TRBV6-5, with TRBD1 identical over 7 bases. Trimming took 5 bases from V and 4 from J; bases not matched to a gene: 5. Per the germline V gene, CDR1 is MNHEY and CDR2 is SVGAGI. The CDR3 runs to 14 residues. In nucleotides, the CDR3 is TGTGCCAGCAGTCGACAGGGACTAGGAAACACCATATATTTT. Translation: CASSRQGLGNTIYF.

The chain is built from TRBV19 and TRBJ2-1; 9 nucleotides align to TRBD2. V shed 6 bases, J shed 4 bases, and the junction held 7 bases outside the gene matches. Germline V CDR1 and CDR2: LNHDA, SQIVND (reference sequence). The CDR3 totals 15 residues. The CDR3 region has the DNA TGTGCCAGTAGCCCGACTAGCGGTACTTACAATGAGCAGTTCTTC. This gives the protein CASSPTSGTYNEQFF.

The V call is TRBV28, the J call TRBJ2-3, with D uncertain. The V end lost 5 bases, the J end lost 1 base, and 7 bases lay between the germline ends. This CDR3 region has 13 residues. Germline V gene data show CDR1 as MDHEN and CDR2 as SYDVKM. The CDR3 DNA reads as TGTGCCAGCAGTCCACGTCGCACAGATACGCAGTATTTT. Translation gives CASSPRRTDTQYF.